This TCR beta chain was recovered during a study of T-cell reconstitution after alpha-beta-depleted transplantation in children. Trimming pared 3 bases from V and 3 bases from J, leaving 15 bases between. The CDR3 loop spans 15 amino acids. Looked up from germline, CDR1 is ENHRY and CDR2 is SYGVKD. To note about this clonotype: Its cognate antigen is unknown.

Overall study results and limits: Diversity and T-cell counts at one year after transplant derived mostly from new T cells. Day-60 TCRbeta diversity that was high in some patients was derived from surviving recipient T cells and thymic progenitors. Reportedly, alpha-beta T cells present about two months post-transplant originated from several hundred expanded clones of graft origin.

TCRbeta library preparation incorporated unique molecular identifiers. TCRdb re-called the PCR reads through MiXCR, storing one row per CDR3 protein. The sample includes around 800,000 distinct CDR3 sequences, 16% of them seen just once. This receptor was identified in a male patient younger than 18 who had a stem cell transplant for acute lymphoblastic leukemia, so the T cells may come from the graft donor. The sequencing here drew on PBMCs, mostly from graft donor cells, taken 360 days after TCRalphabeta/CD19-depleted stem cell transplant. The rearrangement links TRBV10-3 to TRBJ2-7, with a tentative D call TRBD1 (7 bases). CDR3 in amino acids: CAISDHRQGGYEQYF. CDR3 in DNA: TGTGCCATCAGTGACCATCGACAGGGAGGCTACGAGCAGTACTTC.